Sequencing of this T cell receptor beta chain was carried out in a study of identical twins. Broader study findings: Abundant beta clonotypes from cord blood had fewer insertions, unlike memory repertoires, which showed none. Researchers caution that invariant MAIT and iNKT cells could partly confound zero-insertion analyses.

Trimming removed 4 bases at V and 0 bases at J, with 10 bases between. Germline V gives CDR1 LGHDT, CDR2 YNNKEL (reference sequence). This CDR3 comprises 15 residues. There are many counts of this clonotype. Its antigen is unknown. From the 5' RACE reads, TCRdb called clonotypes with MiXCR, one entry per CDR3 protein. The data show hundreds of thousands of distinct CDR3 sequences, about 7% seen once. Another study also made use of these data, one on yellow fever vaccine responses in identical twins.

What was sequenced was PBMCs. This chain joins TRBV3-1 and TRBJ2-4; a weak D match, TRBD2 (6 bases). The receptor was derived from a young woman in good health. CDR3 sequence: CASSRGEIAKNIQYF. CDR3 in DNA: TGTGCCAGCAGCCGCGGGGAGATAGCCAAAAACATTCAGTACTTC. Full variable domain (missing parts from reference TRBV3-1 and TRBJ2-4): DTAVSQTPKYLVTQMGNDKSIKCEQNLGHDTMYWYKQDSKKFLKIMFSYNNKELIINETVPNRFSPKSPDKAHLNLHINSLELGDSAVYFCASSRGEIAKNIQYFGAGTRLSVL.